The 17 T cell receptor beta chains below were found in one sample sequenced in a study of Ad26.COV2.S vaccination and SARS-CoV-2 variants. Treatment in this sample: over 15 received Ad26.COV2.S at low or high dose, single or two shots; about five received placebo; per-sample allocation not given. All samples were drawn on day 63, counting from the first vaccine or placebo injection. The method was immunoSEQ multiplex PCR; TCRdb's version includes in-frame clones alone and lacks a portion of them. In the table there are about 350,000 clones, around nine tenths of which are singletons. The sequenced sample was peripheral blood, obtained in a trial of Ad26.COV2.S vaccine versus placebo. The origin of the receptors is a person between 18 and 59 years old who received the Ad26.COV2.S COVID-19 vaccine or a placebo.

This chain connects TRBV7-3 to TRBJ1-3; possible D gene TRBD1, 5 bases. The CDR3 covers 16 residues. V was trimmed by 5 bases and J by 0 bases, leaving 14 bases between them. CDR1 is SGHTA, CDR2 FQGTGA, per germline. CDR3 region: CASSERGGYSGNTIYF. The CDR3 coding sequence is TGTGCCAGCAGCGAAAGGGGCGGCTACTCTGGAAACACCATATATTTT.

The rearrangement links TRBV5-1 to TRBJ1-1; D gene uncertain. The CDR3 spans 14 residues. The V gene's germline CDR1 is SGHRS and CDR2 YFSETQ. V lost 2 bases, J lost 0 bases, and 8 bases lay in between. The CDR3 here is CASSFLGMNTEAFF. The CDR3 nucleotides are TGCGCCAGCAGCTTCTTGGGGATGAACACTGAAGCTTTCTTT. Drawing the rest from reference TRBV5-1 and TRBJ1-1, the complete variable domain is KAGVTQTPRYLIKTRGQQVTLSCSPISGHRSVSWYQQTPGQGLQFLFEYFSETQRNKGNFPGRFSGRQFSNSRSEMNVSTLELGDSALYLCASSFLGMNTEAFFGQGTRLTVV.

This clone has only one observation. V and J are TRBV7-9 and TRBJ1-2; a weak D match, TRBD1 (6 bases). There are 14 residues in the CDR3. Trimming removed 1 base at V and 4 bases at J, with 10 bases between. CDR1 is SEHNR and CDR2 is FQNEAQ in the germline V gene (reference sequence). CDR3 protein: CASSLVGRGYGYTF. The CDR3 bases are TGTGCCAGCAGCTTAGTCGGCAGGGGCTATGGCTACACCTTC.

This chain uses TRBV7-2 with TRBJ1-2; 9 bases fit TRBD1. The germline V gene has CDR1 SGHTA and CDR2 FQGNSA. J lost 4 bases, V lost 6 bases, and 6 bases had no gene match. The CDR3 consists of 14 residues. The CDR3 region has the DNA TGTGCCAGCAGTCCTTCGGGACAGGGCTATGGCTACACCTTC. Translated: CASSPSGQGYGYTF.

As for this clone: The same CDR3 can be traced to other DNA sequences in this sample. The chain recombines TRBV5-4 with TRBJ1-6; D not certain. The CDR3 consists of 16 residues. CDR1 is SGHNT, CDR2 YYREEE, per germline (reference sequence). V was pared by 0 bases and J by 0 bases, with 7 bases between. The CDR3, as DNA: TGTGCCAGCAGCTTGGCTGGGAGCTCCTATAATTCACCCCTCCACTTT. This translates into CASSLAGSSYNSPLHF.

The chain carries TRBV5-1 and TRBJ2-7; no firm D call. Per the germline V gene, CDR1 is SGHRS and CDR2 is YFSETQ. V lost 0 bases and J 0 bases, leaving 7 bases between the germline ends. The CDR3 extends over 14 amino acids. CDR3 bases: TGCGCCAGCAGCTTGGGTGGGAACTCCTACGAGCAGTACTTC. This codes for CASSLGGNSYEQYF.

This clone was seen repeatedly, ten times or more. Distinct nucleotide sequences in the sample also encode this CDR3. The genes are TRBV3-1 (or the pseudogene TRBV3-2) and TRBJ2-1, with TRBD2 as a possible D gene (5 bases). Trimming took off 4 bases at V and 2 bases at J, with 9 bases between the two ends. The CDR3 covers 14 residues. CDR1 and CDR2 (germline): LGHDT, YNNKEL (reference sequence). In DNA form, the CDR3 reads TGTGCCAGCAGCCTAAGCGGAACCTACAATGAGCAGTTCTTC. Amino acids: CASSLSGTYNEQFF.

This chain links TRBV6-5 with TRBJ2-3; D is unresolved. The CDR3 sequence is 13 residues long. Trimming stripped 6 bases from V and 0 bases from J, with 7 bases between. Germline-derived CDR1 and CDR2 are MNHEY and SVGAGI. The CDR3 DNA is TGTGCCAGCAGGATGGACAGCACAGATACGCAGTATTTT. It codes for CASRMDSTDTQYF.

The rearrangement uses TRBV9 and TRBJ2-1, with 8 nucleotides matching TRBD2. This CDR3 has 14 residues. CDR1 and CDR2 from the germline V gene are SGDLS and YYNGEE. V trimming: 3 bases; J trimming: 5 bases; junction bases outside the gene matches: 4. The CDR3 bases are TGTGCCAGCAGCGAGGGACTAGTCAACAATGAGCAGTTCTTC. The encoded protein is CASSEGLVNNEQFF.

This clone was recorded once. The chain is built from TRBV4-3 and TRBJ2-1, with TRBD2 identical over 15 bases. Germline-derived CDR1 and CDR2 are LGHNA and YSLEER. This CDR3 has 17 amino acids. The trim removed 3 bases at V and 6 bases at J, leaving 6 bases unmatched. The CDR3, as DNA: TGCGCCAGCAGCCAGAATCTGGGACTAGCGGGGGGCAATGAGCAGTTCTTC. Its protein is CASSQNLGLAGGNEQFF.

V gene TRBV7-2 combines with J gene TRBJ2-7, with a possible D match to TRBD1 (6 bases). The CDR3 is made up of 15 amino acids. Germline assignment: CDR1 SGHTA and CDR2 FQGNSA. Trimming stripped 2 bases from V and 4 bases from J, with 15 bases between. The CDR3 protein is CASSLFRGSRYEQYF. DNA of the CDR3: TGTGCCAGCAGCTTATTCAGGGGTAGTAGGTACGAGCAGTACTTC.

The J gene is TRBJ1-4, the V gene TRBV5-1; a possible D gene is TRBD1 (5 bases). CDR3 size: 15 residues. The ends were cut back, 4 bases at V and 5 bases at J, with 15 bases in the middle. The germline gives CDR1 SGHRS, CDR2 YFSETQ. The CDR3 region is CASSRTGTGNEKLFF. CDR3 coding DNA: TGCGCCAGCAGCCGGACCGGGACTGGAAATGAAAAACTGTTTTTT. Combining the CDR3 with reference TRBV5-1 and TRBJ1-4 gives the whole variable domain KAGVTQTPRYLIKTRGQQVTLSCSPISGHRSVSWYQQTPGQGLQFLFEYFSETQRNKGNFPGRFSGRQFSNSRSEMNVSTLELGDSALYLCASSRTGTGNEKLFFGSGTQLSVL.

This chain joins TRBV15 and TRBJ2-7; TRBD2 is a possible D gene (6 bases). The CDR3 totals 15 residues. V was shortened by 0 bases and J by 7 bases, with 16 bases between the two germline ends. Germline loops: CDR1 LNHNV, CDR2 YYDKDF (reference sequence). The CDR3 here is CATSRDLAGTQEQYF. Here the CDR3 DNA reads TGTGCCACCAGCAGAGATCTGGCGGGAACTCAAGAGCAGTACTTC.

The chain joins TRBV5-1 to TRBJ2-5, with 7 bases lining up with TRBD2. The junction had 8 bases not matched to a gene; V was cut back by 1 base and J by 2 bases. The CDR3 totals 16 residues. Germline loops: CDR1 SGHRS, CDR2 YFSETQ. CDR3 bases: TGCGCCAGCAGCTTGCCGGCGGGAGTGGGGCAAGAGACCCAGTACTTC. It codes for CASSLPAGVGQETQYF.

This clone was seen a handful of times. This chain joins TRBV15 and TRBJ2-7; no reliable D call. V shed 8 bases and J shed 0 bases, with 11 bases lying between them. The germline gives CDR1 LNHNV, CDR2 YYDKDF (reference sequence). The length of the CDR3 is 13 residues. DNA for the CDR3: TGTGCCACCGGGAAAGGTTTCTCCTACGAGCAGTACTTC. Translation: CATGKGFSYEQYF.

This chain uses TRBV28 with TRBJ1-1; D is unclear. The length of the CDR3 is 13 residues. Germline values: CDR1 MDHEN, CDR2 SYDVKM. Deletions cut 3 bases from V and 1 base from J, with 6 bases between. The CDR3 DNA is TGTGCCAGCAGTTTGACGGAGAACACTGAAGCTTTCTTT. Translated: CASSLTENTEAFF.

The gene calls are TRBV5-8 and TRBJ1-1; 11 bases fit TRBD1. Trimming removed 4 bases from V and 7 bases from J; junction bases left unmatched: 9. The germline gives CDR1 SGHTS, CDR2 YDEGEE. The CDR3 has 15 residues. The CDR3: CASSRTGGVGFEAFF. CDR3 in DNA: TGTGCCAGCAGCCGGACAGGGGGCGTCGGTTTTGAAGCTTTCTTT.